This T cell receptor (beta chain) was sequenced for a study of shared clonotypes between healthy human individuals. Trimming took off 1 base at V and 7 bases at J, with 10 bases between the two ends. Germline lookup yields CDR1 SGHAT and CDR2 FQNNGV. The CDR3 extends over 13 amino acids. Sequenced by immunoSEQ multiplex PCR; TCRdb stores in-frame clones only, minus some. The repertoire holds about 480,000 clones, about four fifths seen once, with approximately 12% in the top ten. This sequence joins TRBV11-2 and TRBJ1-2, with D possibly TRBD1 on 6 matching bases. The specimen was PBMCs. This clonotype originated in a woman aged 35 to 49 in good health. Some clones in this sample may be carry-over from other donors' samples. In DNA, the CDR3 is TGTGCCAGCAGCTTAGTAACAGGGTTTGGCTACACCTTC. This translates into CASSLVTGFGYTF.